Detailed here is one T cell receptor (beta chain). Antigen: not known. This sample was included in a study of blood T cells in healthy people across ages. A J-beta primer mix and a sample-barcoded 5' primer were used in a second PCR of about 7 to 12 cycles. TCRdb reprocessed the 5' RACE reads via MiXCR and lists one record per CDR3 protein. The repertoire has more than 1.4 million distinct CDR3 sequences, approximately 42% of them found once; the top ten carry roughly 7.9%. Overall study findings and caveats: It was held that diversity estimates obtained from one million T cells represented underestimates. Per million T cells, the diversity of TCR beta decreased roughly linearly as age advanced.

The CDR3 totals 16 residues. Germline lookup yields CDR1 DFQATT and CDR2 SNEGSKA (reference sequence). Trimming took off 5 bases at V and 2 bases at J, with 22 bases between the two ends. Sequencing input: blood. The chain couples TRBV20-1 to TRBJ2-7, with D perhaps matching TRBD1 (6 bases). The TCR sequence derives from a woman under 30 in good health. The CDR3 DNA reads TGCAGTGCTGACTTATGGCCCAGGGGCCGCACCTACGAGCAGTACTTC. It yields the protein CSADLWPRGRTYEQYF.